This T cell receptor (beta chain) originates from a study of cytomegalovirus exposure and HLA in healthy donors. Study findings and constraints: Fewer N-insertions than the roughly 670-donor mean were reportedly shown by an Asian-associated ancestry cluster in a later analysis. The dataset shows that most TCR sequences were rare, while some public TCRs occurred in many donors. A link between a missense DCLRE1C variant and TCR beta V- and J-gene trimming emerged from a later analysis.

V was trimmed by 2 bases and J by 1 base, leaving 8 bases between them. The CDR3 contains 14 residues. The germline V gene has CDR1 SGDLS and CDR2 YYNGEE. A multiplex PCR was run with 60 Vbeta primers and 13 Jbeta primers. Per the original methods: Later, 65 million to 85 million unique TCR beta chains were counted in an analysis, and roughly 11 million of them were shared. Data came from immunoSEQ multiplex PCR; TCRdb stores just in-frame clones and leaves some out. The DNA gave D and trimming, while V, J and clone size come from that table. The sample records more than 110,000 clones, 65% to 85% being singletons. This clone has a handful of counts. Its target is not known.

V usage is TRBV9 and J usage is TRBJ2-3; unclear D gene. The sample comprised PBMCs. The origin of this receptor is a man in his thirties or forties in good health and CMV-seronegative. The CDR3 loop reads CASSVGSRTDTQYF. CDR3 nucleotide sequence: TGTGCCAGCAGCGTCGGGTCTCGCACAGATACGCAGTATTTT.